This T cell receptor beta chain was sequenced in a study of neurological immune-mediated disorders. The study's findings and limits: None of the CDR3 amino acid sequences of expanded clones were shared across subjects, and this suggested private repertoires in all groups.

TCRdb re-derived calls from the 5' RACE reads in MiXCR, one entry per CDR3 protein. This table holds under 90,000 distinct CDR3 sequences, 9.5% to 13% found once. Time point here: longitudinal time-point 1 (baseline). Healthy control samples came from blood bank volunteers in Maryland, USA. This clonotype has at least ten counts. As yet, its antigen is unknown. The sequenced sample consisted of PBMCs. The sequence was obtained from a young man in good health.

This CDR3 reads CATSLTSGGLQFF. The CDR3 DNA reads TGTGCCACCAGTCTGACTAGCGGGGGATTGCAGTTCTTC. The V and J genes are TRBV24-1 and TRBJ2-1, with 12 bases that match TRBD2. Trimming removed 6 bases from V and 12 bases from J; junction bases left unmatched: 5. Per germline, CDR1 KGHDR and CDR2 SFDVKD. This CDR3 comprises 13 residues.